The rows below give T cell receptor beta chains drawn from one sample of a study of tumor-infiltrating lymphocytes in localized non-small cell lung cancer. The table came from immunoSEQ multiplex PCR; TCRdb's copy has only in-frame clones and leaves some out. In the table there are under 25,000 clones, roughly 69% of which are singletons. Sequencing input: lung tumor tissue. These receptors were obtained from a human donor with non-small cell lung cancer. Both conserved end residues are part of each CDR3. The D gene is left open where the match is weak. Size values are once, few and many counts, or a class for expanded clones, and some rows have none.

j_call | clone_size | v_call | d_call | cdr3_nt | cdr3_aa
TRBJ1-1 | . | TRBV7-9 | . | TGTGCCAGCAGCTTTTATATGAACACTGAAGCTTTCTTT | CASSFYMNTEAFF
TRBJ2-7 | . | TRBV5-4 | . | TGTGCCAGCAGCTTGGACAGATCCTCCTACGAGCAGTACTTC | CASSLDRSSYEQYF
TRBJ2-1 | . | TRBV19 | . | TGTGCCAGTAGTATGCGGGTGGGTGAGCAGTTCTTC | CASSMRVGEQFF
TRBJ2-3 | . | TRBV5-8 | TRBD2 | TGTGCCAGCAGTCAAGGACTAGCGGCCACAGATACGCAGTATTTT | CASSQGLAATDTQYF
TRBJ2-1 | medium-sized | TRBV6-1 | TRBD2 | TGTGCCAGCAGGCTTCTAGCGGGAGAAACCGATGAGCAGTTCTTC | CASRLLAGETDEQFF
TRBJ2-7 | . | TRBV29-1 | . | TGCAGCGTAAGGACCAATTCCTACGAGCAGTACTTC | CSVRTNSYEQYF
TRBJ2-5 | . | TRBV7-6 | TRBD1 | TGTGCCAGCAGCAGGACAGGGGGCCAAGAGACCCAGTACTTC | CASSRTGGQETQYF
TRBJ2-5 | . | TRBV28 | . | TGTGCCAGCAGTTGGGACCAAAACCAAGAGACCCAGTACTTC | CASSWDQNQETQYF
TRBJ2-1 | . | TRBV18 | . | TGTGCCAGCTCACCGACCTCTTTAGATGAGCAGTTCTTC | CASSPTSLDEQFF
TRBJ1-2 | few | TRBV7-2 | TRBD1 | TGTGCCAGCAGCCGGGACAGGGGAGGGAACTATGGCTACACCTTC | CASSRDRGGNYGYTF
TRBJ2-3 | . | TRBV11-3 | . | TGTGCCAGCAGCCTCATTTACACAGATACGCAGTATTTT | CASSLIYTDTQYF
TRBJ2-3 | once | TRBV5-4 | . | TGTGCCAGCAGCTTGGGGTCTCTCACAGATACGCAGTATTTT | CASSLGSLTDTQYF
TRBJ1-2 | . | TRBV5-8 | TRBD1 | TGTGCCAGCAGCTTGGCCGGGACAGGGGATTTGGATGGCTACACCTTC | CASSLAGTGDLDGYTF
TRBJ2-2 | . | TRBV13 | . | TGTGCCAGCAGTTCCCAGGGGCCTCTGACCGGGGAGCTGTTTTTT | CASSSQGPLTGELFF
TRBJ2-3 | . | TRBV7-9 | . | TGTGCCAGCAGCTTGAGCACAGATACGCAGTATTTT | CASSLSTDTQYF
TRBJ2-3 | . | TRBV5-1 | . | TGCGCCAGCAGCCGGGGGGCTCAAACAGATACGCAGTATTTT | CASSRGAQTDTQYF
TRBJ1-2 | few | TRBV9 | . | TGTGCCAGCAGCGTCTGGGGCGGCAGAACCTATGGCTACACCTTC | CASSVWGGRTYGYTF
TRBJ2-7 | . | TRBV2 | . | TGTGCCACCGCGCCCCCCGGGCGTCACGAGCAGTACTTC | CATAPPGRHEQYF
TRBJ2-7 | . | TRBV10-3 | . | TGTGCCATCAGTGACCGAGAACTAGACCTCTCCTACGAGCAGTACTTC | CAISDRELDLSYEQYF
TRBJ1-1 | . | TRBV5-6 | . | TGTGCCAGCAGCACCCCGTCGACAGGTCTCGCCACTGAAGCTTTCTTT | CASSTPSTGLATEAFF
TRBJ2-1 | . | TRBV27 | TRBD2 | TGTGCCAGCAGTTCCCTAACTAGCGGATCCTACAATGAGCAGTTCTTC | CASSSLTSGSYNEQFF
TRBJ2-6 | . | TRBV2 | . | TGTGCCAGCAGTAGGCCTGGGGCAGACTCTGGGGCCAACGTCCTGACTTTC | CASSRPGADSGANVLTF
TRBJ2-3 | . | TRBV6-1 | . | TGTGCCCTAGGATTAGCGGGCACAGATACGCAGTATTTT | CALGLAGTDTQYF
TRBJ1-5 | . | TRBV5-8 | TRBD1 | TGTGCCAGCAGCCGTGGACAGGAGAAGAATCAGCCCCAGCATTTT | CASSRGQEKNQPQHF
TRBJ2-1 | few | TRBV25-1 | . | TGTGCCAGCAGTACCTATAGAAAGTATAATGAGCAGTTCTTC | CASSTYRKYNEQFF
TRBJ2-7 | . | TRBV6-1 | TRBD1 | TGTGCCAGCACGGCGGACAGGTCCCCCTCCTACGAGCAGTACTTC | CASTADRSPSYEQYF
TRBJ2-5 | . | TRBV5-6 | . | TGTGCCAGCAGCTTGACCGGACCCGGCGAGACCCAGTACTTC | CASSLTGPGETQYF
TRBJ1-4 | . | TRBV18 | . | TGTGCCAGCTCACCGGCCGGGGAAGTTAATGAAAAACTGTTTTTT | CASSPAGEVNEKLFF
TRBJ2-1 | . | TRBV7-2 | TRBD2 | TGTGCCAGCAGCCTAGCGGGAGGAATCAATGAGCAGTTCTTC | CASSLAGGINEQFF
TRBJ1-1 | . | TRBV4-1 | TRBD1 | TGCGCCAGCAGCTCTGACAGGGGGGACACTGAAGCTTTCTTT | CASSSDRGDTEAFF
TRBJ2-5 | . | TRBV7-9 | . | TGTGCCAGCAGCCTTACCGCAGAGACCCAGTACTTC | CASSLTAETQYF
TRBJ2-7 | . | TRBV7-3 | . | TGTGCCAGCAGCTTGGGGTCGGGACCTGGCGACGAGCAGTACTTC | CASSLGSGPGDEQYF
TRBJ2-1 | once | TRBV7-3 | TRBD2 | TGTGCCAGCAGCTTAAGGGGGACTAGCGCTCGCAATGAGCAGTTCTTC | CASSLRGTSARNEQFF
TRBJ1-2 | . | TRBV7-8 | . | TGTGCCAGCAGCCTAAGGTACAGCGGCCAGGGTGCAACTAACTATGGCTACACCTTC | CASSLRYSGQGATNYGYTF
TRBJ1-4 | many | TRBV6-1 | . | TGTGCCAGCGGGCGACAGACCTCTAATGAAAAACTGTTTTTT | CASGRQTSNEKLFF
TRBJ1-1 | few | TRBV5-1 | . | TGCGCCAGCAGCTTATGGGGGGATTCTGGAACTGAAGCTTTCTTT | CASSLWGDSGTEAFF
TRBJ1-2 | once | TRBV6-1 | . | TGTGCCAGCAGTGAAGCGCTACCTCAGGGGTCGGAAGGCTACACCTTC | CASSEALPQGSEGYTF
TRBJ1-1 | few | TRBV28 | TRBD1 | TGTGCCAGCAGTTTCTGGGACAGGGCCCTAAGAGCTTTCTTT | CASSFWDRALRAFF
TRBJ2-7 | once | TRBV11-2 | . | TGTGCCAGCAGCTTAGAGGTGGGAGTCGGCGAGCAGTACTTC | CASSLEVGVGEQYF
TRBJ2-3 | once | TRBV10-3 | TRBD2 | TGTGCCATCAGTGAGTTAGCGGGAGGGACAGATACGCAGTATTTT | CAISELAGGTDTQYF
TRBJ2-3 | . | TRBV4-1 | . | TGCGCCAGCAGCCAAGATGCCCTGACCGATACGCAGTATTTT | CASSQDALTDTQYF
TRBJ1-6 | . | TRBV6-5 | . | TGTGCCAGCAGCAGGACAGCAAATAATTCACCCCTCCACTTT | CASSRTANNSPLHF
TRBJ1-3 | once | TRBV6-6 | . | TGTGCCAGCAGTCTCACTTCAGGGGTTGGAAACACCATATATTTT | CASSLTSGVGNTIYF
TRBJ1-2 | . | TRBV29-1 | . | TGCAGCGTTCTGGGCCCTGGGGGCTACACCTTC | CSVLGPGGYTF
TRBJ1-5 | few | TRBV30 | TRBD1 | TGTGCCTGGAGTGGCCGACAGGGGGACGGGGGCAATCAGCCCCAGCATTTT | CAWSGRQGDGGNQPQHF
TRBJ2-7 | . | TRBV19 | TRBD2 | TGTGCCAGTAGTATAGTGGCGGGAGCCTACGAGCAGTACTTC | CASSIVAGAYEQYF
TRBJ1-5 | few | TRBV7-2 | . | TGTGCCAGCAGCTTGGCAGCAGGGGAAAATCAGCCCCAGCATTTT | CASSLAAGENQPQHF
TRBJ2-7 | . | TRBV28 | . | TGTGCCAGCAGCCCTGAGGGTCCGGGAACCAACTACGAGCAGTACTTC | CASSPEGPGTNYEQYF
TRBJ1-2 | . | TRBV19 | TRBD1 | TGTGCCAGTATGGGGACAGGAGGAGGGGAGTATGGCTACACCTTC | CASMGTGGGEYGYTF
TRBJ2-5 | . | TRBV11-2 | TRBD2 | TGTGCCAGCAGCTTAGCGGGAGGGACCCAGTACTTC | CASSLAGGTQYF
TRBJ2-2 | . | TRBV9 | . | TGTGCCAGCAGCGTAGAAGGGGCCGGGGAGCTGTTTTTT | CASSVEGAGELFF
TRBJ1-4 | . | TRBV18 | TRBD1 | TGTGCCAGCTCACCCTCCCGACAGGGGGGGGAAAAACTGTTTTTT | CASSPSRQGGEKLFF
TRBJ1-1 | . | TRBV28 | . | TGTGCCAGCAGTTTGGGGTCGCCGGCTGAAGCTTTCTTT | CASSLGSPAEAFF
TRBJ2-7 | . | TRBV28 | . | TGTGCCAGCAGTCCGCACCGGTACGAGCAGTACTTC | CASSPHRYEQYF